This T cell receptor beta chain was documented in a study of PD-1 blockade in classical Hodgkin lymphoma. Study conclusions and caveats: Those achieving complete response showed baseline diversity like newly diagnosed patients. When set against healthy donors, newly diagnosed patients were reported to show lower baseline TCR diversity. TCR diversity rose significantly by C4D1 in CD4+ but not CD8+ cells.

The assay was immunoSEQ multiplex PCR, and TCRdb's table has in-frame clones only and misses some. The sample holds some 60,000 clones, approximately 90% seen once. With respect to this clone: As yet, its antigen is unknown.

Brentuximab vedotin exposure varied among the patients, all of whom had relapsed after autologous stem cell transplantation. The best responses consisted of complete response, partial response or progressive disease. The CDR3 contains 15 residues. V lost 2 bases and J 2 bases, leaving 12 bases between the germline ends. Germline V gene data show CDR1 as MNHNS and CDR2 as SASEGT. The material was peripheral blood mononuclear cells (PBMCs), obtained at baseline. The receptor comes from a human donor with classical Hodgkin lymphoma. The chain carries TRBV6-1 and TRBJ1-1; D gene unclear. The CDR3 is CASSELAEANTEAFF. Written as DNA, the CDR3 is TGTGCCAGCAGTGAACTGGCAGAAGCTAACACTGAAGCTTTCTTT.